The TCR beta chain described here comes from a study of blood T cell repertoires in COVID-19. Methods used by the authors: Using reference gene primer amplification, nucleated cell counts were estimated. Measured with immunoSEQ multiplex PCR; TCRdb has only the in-frame clones, and not every one. V, J and clone size reflect that table, while D and trimming were determined from the DNA. The data show tens of thousands of clones, 75% to 95% seen once. This CDR3 has 14 amino acids. CDR1 is LGHDT and CDR2 is YNNKEL in the germline V gene (reference sequence). V gave up 4 bases and J gave up 4 bases, with 13 bases separating them.

This chain joins TRBV3-1 (or the pseudogene TRBV3-2) and TRBJ1-1; maybe TRBD1 (5 bases). This TCR was recovered from a human donor with active COVID-19. The donor label of this sample is uncertain. The specimen was peripheral blood. The DNA of the CDR3 is TGTGCCAGCAGCCCTACCCCGGGGGTCACTGAAGCTTTCTTT. Amino acid sequence: CASSPTPGVTEAFF.